These 10 T cell receptor beta chains were all obtained from the same sample, sequenced in a study of blood T cell repertoires in COVID-19. Here immunoSEQ multiplex PCR was the method, and the copy in TCRdb shows in-frame clones only, minus some. The table records 55,000 to 85,000 clones, roughly 85% of them present only once. The specimen was peripheral blood. The receptors here all came from a man in his fifties or sixties with active or convalescent COVID-19.

This clone was counted once. This chain links TRBV24-1 with TRBJ1-5; 7 bases fit TRBD1. This CDR3 spans 17 amino acids. V shed 3 bases and J 5 bases; nucleotides not matched to a gene: 12. CDR1 KGHDR and CDR2 SFDVKD come from the germline V gene. CDR3 in amino acids: CATSDSGRTGGDQPQHF. The CDR3, as DNA: TGTGCCACCAGTGATAGCGGCAGGACAGGAGGTGATCAGCCCCAGCATTTT.

The chain combines TRBV11-1 with TRBJ1-2; D is unclear. Looked up from germline, CDR1 is SGHAT and CDR2 is FQDESV (reference sequence). The CDR3 sequence is 14 residues long. Trimming took off 4 bases at V and 4 bases at J, with 13 bases between the two ends. The CDR3 DNA follows: TGTGCCAGCAGCTCTCCGGGGAGGGCCTATGGCTACACCTTC. It yields the protein CASSSPGRAYGYTF.

This clone was seen a few times. The chain carries TRBV3-1 (or the pseudogene TRBV3-2) and TRBJ1-2; D is undetermined. Germline V lookup: CDR1 LGHDT, CDR2 YNNKEL (reference sequence). Trimming removed 0 bases at V and 4 bases at J, with 9 bases between. The CDR3 has 14 amino acids. The CDR3 region has the DNA TGTGCCAGCAGCCAAGATGGCGGTATCTATGGCTACACCTTC. This translates into CASSQDGGIYGYTF.

This clone appeared once. The sample has other DNA sequences that encode this CDR3 too. V and J are TRBV10-1 and TRBJ2-7; D is uncertain. This CDR3 is built from 12 residues. CDR1 and CDR2 from the germline V gene are WNHNN and SYGVQD (reference sequence). Trimming removed 2 bases at V and 3 bases at J, with 5 bases between. CDR3 amino acids: CASSEPGYEQYF. As DNA, the CDR3 is TGCGCCAGCAGTGAGCCGGGCTACGAGCAGTACTTC.

This sequence joins TRBV28 and TRBJ1-5, with TRBD1 identical over 7 bases. CDR1 is MDHEN, CDR2 SYDVKM, per germline. V lost 7 bases to trimming and J lost 6 bases; unmatched junction nucleotides: 9. This CDR3 region has 14 residues. CDR3 protein: CASIRTGVSQPQHF. The DNA of the CDR3 is TGTGCCAGCATAAGAACAGGGGTTTCTCAGCCCCAGCATTTT. The full variable domain, its missing parts supplied by reference TRBV28 and TRBJ1-5, is DVKVTQSSRYLVKRTGEKVFLECVQDMDHENMFWYRQDPGLGLRLIYFSYDVKMKEKGDIPEGYSVSREKKERFSLILESASTNQTSMYLCASIRTGVSQPQHFGDGTRLSIL.

This clone was detected only a few times. This chain uses TRBV28 with TRBJ2-4; weak D call: TRBD2 (7 bases). Trimming left V 5 bases short and J 6 bases short, with 11 bases between. The CDR3 is 13 amino acids. Looked up from germline, CDR1 is MDHEN and CDR2 is SYDVKM. The CDR3 DNA reads as TGTGCCAGCAGTCCGGGGGGCCCAAACATTCAGTACTTC. It yields the protein CASSPGGPNIQYF.

The chain is built from TRBV12-5 and TRBJ2-1, with D possibly being TRBD2 (6 bases). The ends were cut back, 0 bases at V and 4 bases at J, with 16 bases in the middle. The CDR3 extends over 17 amino acids. The germline V gene encodes CDR1 LGHNT and CDR2 FRNRAP. The CDR3, as DNA: TGTGCTAGTGGTTTGGTCACGGTCGGGGGAACTTACAATGAGCAGTTCTTC. Its translation: CASGLVTVGGTYNEQFF.

The genes are TRBV5-4 and TRBJ1-5, with no clear D. The CDR3 contains 15 residues. Germline V lookup: CDR1 SGHNT, CDR2 YYREEE (reference sequence). Deletions cut 0 bases from V and 3 bases from J, with 10 bases between. The CDR3 nucleotides are TGTGCCAGCAGCTTGGGAGGTGGTTACAATCAGCCCCAGCATTTT. As protein: CASSLGGGYNQPQHF.

The V call is TRBV6-6, the J call TRBJ1-1; D ambiguous. Germline V gives CDR1 MNHNY, CDR2 SVGAGI (reference sequence). V shed 3 bases and J shed 2 bases, with 10 bases lying between them. CDR3 length: 14 residues. The CDR3 reads CASSYESFNTEAFF. CDR3 nucleotides: TGTGCCAGCAGTTATGAGAGCTTCAACACTGAAGCTTTCTTT.

This chain connects TRBV30 to TRBJ1-1; 8 nucleotides align to TRBD1. CDR1 and CDR2 from the germline V gene are GTSNPN and SVGIG (reference sequence). Trimming at V came to 0 bases and at J to 7 bases, leaving 4 bases not matched to a gene. This CDR3 contains 13 residues. CDR3 region: CAWSVQGADEAFF. The CDR3 DNA is TGTGCCTGGAGTGTTCAGGGGGCGGATGAAGCTTTCTTT.